Each of the 3 T cell receptor beta chains below was sequenced from the same sample in a study of T cells after posttransplantation cyclophosphamide. The naive gate required viable CD3+CD4+ or CD3+CD8+ cells with CCR7+CD45RA+CD45RO-CD95-CD27+CD28+ phenotype. Only in-frame clones appear in the TCRdb table, and some are missing; sequencing was by immunoSEQ multiplex PCR. The repertoire includes about 22,000 clones, around 98% of them detected once, and around 0.13% sits in the top ten. The sequencing sample was made of naive CD4+ T cells sorted from PBMCs. These receptors were collected from a man aged 45-65 years in good health, CMV-negative, and a related stem cell transplant donor.

The chain has TRBV2 and TRBJ2-3; D is possibly TRBD1 (6 bases). Germline V gene data show CDR1 as SNHLY and CDR2 as FYNNEI. Trimming removed 8 bases at V and 4 bases at J, with 19 bases between. The CDR3 spans 15 residues. The CDR3 spells CASGSRTGKPDTQYF. Written as DNA, the CDR3 is TGTGCCAGCGGCAGTAGAACAGGGAAACCAGATACGCAGTATTTT.

The chain uses TRBV18 and TRBJ2-5; D call uncertain. CDR1 and CDR2 from the germline V gene are KGHSH and LQKENI. The CDR3 consists of 15 residues. Deletions cut 3 bases from V and 2 bases from J, with 13 bases between. This CDR3 reads CASSPRYLEQETQYF. CDR3 sequence (DNA): TGTGCCAGCTCACCGAGATATCTTGAACAAGAGACCCAGTACTTC.

V gene TRBV5-1 combines with J gene TRBJ1-1; 7 bases match TRBD1. Trimming at V came to 3 bases and at J to 4 bases, leaving 9 bases not matched to a gene. The CDR3 has 15 residues. Germline V gene lookup returns CDR1 SGHRS and CDR2 YFSETQ. The CDR3, as DNA: TGCGCCAGCAGCTCCATGGGGGGACAGTCCACTGAAGCTTTCTTT. As protein: CASSSMGGQSTEAFF. Full variable domain (missing parts from reference TRBV5-1 and TRBJ1-1): KAGVTQTPRYLIKTRGQQVTLSCSPISGHRSVSWYQQTPGQGLQFLFEYFSETQRNKGNFPGRFSGRQFSNSRSEMNVSTLELGDSALYLCASSSMGGQSTEAFFGQGTRLTVV.